The rows below give T cell receptor beta chains drawn from one sample of a study of cytomegalovirus exposure and HLA in healthy donors. Generated by immunoSEQ multiplex PCR, the TCRdb table keeps only in-frame clones and is missing some. The table gives 130,000 or so clones; the top ten clones make up around 1.6% of it. Sequenced material: PBMCs. The receptor source for this set is a man younger than 30 in good health and CMV-seronegative. Both conserved end residues are part of each CDR3. D genes are given only for firm matches.

TRBJ1-1 | TRBV9 | TRBD1 | CASSVDSGGTEAFF | TGTGCCAGCAGCGTAGACTCAGGGGGCACTGAAGCTTTCTTT
TRBJ2-3 | TRBV9 | TRBD2 | CASSVGLAGVTDTQYF | TGTGCCAGCAGCGTAGGACTAGCGGGAGTAACAGATACGCAGTATTTT
TRBJ2-7 | TRBV5-4 | TRBD1 | CASGTKGTVLHEQYF | TGTGCCAGCGGAACAAAAGGGACAGTTCTCCACGAGCAGTACTTC
TRBJ2-4 | TRBV11-3 | TRBD1 | CASSSGTGGTIQYF | TGTGCCAGCAGCTCCGGGACAGGGGGTACCATTCAGTACTTC
TRBJ1-1 | TRBV6-6 | TRBD1 | CASSPGTGNTEAFF | TGTGCCAGCAGCCCCGGGACAGGTAACACTGAAGCTTTCTTT
TRBJ2-1 | TRBV6-6 | TRBD2 | CASSYLSGRAGNEQFF | TGTGCCAGCAGTTACCTTAGCGGGAGGGCTGGAAATGAGCAGTTCTTC
TRBJ2-1 | TRBV5-1 | TRBD1 | CASSGGDRIGGNNEQFF | TGCGCCAGCAGCGGCGGGGACAGGATAGGGGGAAACAATGAGCAGTTCTTC
TRBJ1-2 | TRBV9 | TRBD1 | CASSLVAGTGGRGYTF | TGTGCCAGCAGCCTCGTAGCAGGGACAGGGGGCCGAGGCTACACCTTC
TRBJ2-1 | TRBV6-1 | TRBD2 | CASIPLAFSYNEQFF | TGTGCCAGCATTCCACTAGCGTTCTCCTACAATGAGCAGTTCTTC
TRBJ2-7 | TRBV19 | TRBD1 | CASSTRQGSSYEQYF | TGTGCCAGTAGTACCCGACAGGGGAGCTCCTACGAGCAGTACTTC
TRBJ2-7 | TRBV6-1 | - | CASSEAHGYPSYEQYF | TGTGCCAGCAGTGAAGCGCACGGGTACCCCTCCTACGAGCAGTACTTC
TRBJ2-2 | TRBV10-2 | TRBD2 | CASSAASGNTGELFF | TGCGCCAGCAGTGCTGCTAGCGGTAACACCGGGGAGCTGTTTTTT
TRBJ2-1 | TRBV28 | TRBD2 | CASSPPGLLDNEQFF | TGTGCCAGCAGTCCTCCGGGACTACTTGACAATGAGCAGTTCTTC
TRBJ1-3 | TRBV28 | - | CASDPGGDGNTIYF | TGTGCTTCTGACCCGGGGGGCGACGGAAACACCATATATTTT
TRBJ2-1 | TRBV7-2 | TRBD2 | CASRSSGGNEQFF | TGTGCCAGCAGGTCCTCGGGGGGGAATGAGCAGTTCTTC
TRBJ1-2 | TRBV7-2 | TRBD1 | CASSLGQSFYGYTF | TGTGCCAGCAGCTTGGGACAGAGCTTCTATGGCTACACCTTC
TRBJ1-4 | TRBV4-2 | - | CASSQDRNLAEKLFF | TGTGCCAGCAGCCAAGACAGGAATCTCGCCGAAAAACTGTTTTTT
TRBJ2-7 | TRBV11-3 | TRBD1 | CASTGQILYEQYF | TGTGCCAGCACGGGACAGATACTCTACGAGCAGTACTTC
TRBJ1-6 | TRBV19 | - | CASSPTGTYNSPLHF | TGTGCCAGTAGTCCGACAGGCACCTATAATTCACCCCTCCACTTT
TRBJ2-1 | TRBV9 | TRBD2 | CASSGLPGLASDEQFF | TGTGCCAGCAGCGGCTTACCGGGACTAGCGTCGGATGAGCAGTTCTTC
TRBJ2-7 | TRBV7-9 | - | CASSLRPTGGEQYF | TGTGCCAGCAGCTTACGACCCACCGGGGGCGAGCAGTACTTC
TRBJ2-7 | TRBV12-5 | TRBD1 | CASAPDRAPREQYF | TGTGCTAGTGCCCCCGACAGGGCCCCACGCGAGCAGTACTTC
TRBJ2-1 | TRBV7-2 | - | CASSFGLSPYNEQFF | TGTGCCAGCAGTTTCGGGTTGAGCCCCTACAATGAGCAGTTCTTC
TRBJ1-1 | TRBV9 | - | CASSQGNTEAFF | TGTGCCAGCAGCCAGGGGAACACTGAAGCTTTCTTT
TRBJ2-3 | TRBV12-5 | - | CASGPGFESATDTQYF | TGTGCTAGTGGACCGGGTTTTGAGAGTGCCACAGATACGCAGTATTTT